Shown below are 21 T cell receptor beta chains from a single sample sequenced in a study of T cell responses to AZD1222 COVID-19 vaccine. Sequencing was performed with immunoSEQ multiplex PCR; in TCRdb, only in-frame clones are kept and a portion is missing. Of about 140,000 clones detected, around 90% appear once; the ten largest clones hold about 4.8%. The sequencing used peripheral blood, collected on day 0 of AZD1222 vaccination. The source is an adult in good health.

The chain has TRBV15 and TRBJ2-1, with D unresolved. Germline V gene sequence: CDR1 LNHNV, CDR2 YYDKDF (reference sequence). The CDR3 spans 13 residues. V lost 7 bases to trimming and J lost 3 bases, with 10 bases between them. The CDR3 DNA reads TGTGCCACCACCCGGCAGGACTACAATGAGCAGTTCTTC. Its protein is CATTRQDYNEQFF.

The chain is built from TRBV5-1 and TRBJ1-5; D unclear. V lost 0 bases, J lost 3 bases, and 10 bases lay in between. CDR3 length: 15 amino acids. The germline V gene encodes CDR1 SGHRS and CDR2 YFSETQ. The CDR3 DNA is TGCGCCAGCAGCTTGGACATCGGGGTCAATCAGCCCCAGCATTTT. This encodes CASSLDIGVNQPQHF.

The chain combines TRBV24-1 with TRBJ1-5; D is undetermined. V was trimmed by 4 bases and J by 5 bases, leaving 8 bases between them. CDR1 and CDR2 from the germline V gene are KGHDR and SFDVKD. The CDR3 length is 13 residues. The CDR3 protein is CATSDSEDQPQHF. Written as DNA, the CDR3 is TGTGCCACCAGTGACTCGGAGGATCAGCCCCAGCATTTT.

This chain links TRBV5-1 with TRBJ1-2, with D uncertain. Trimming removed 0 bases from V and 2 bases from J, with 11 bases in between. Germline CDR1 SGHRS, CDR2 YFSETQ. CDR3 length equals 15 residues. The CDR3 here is CASSLDGFENYGYTF. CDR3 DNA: TGCGCCAGCAGCTTGGATGGCTTCGAGAACTATGGCTACACCTTC.

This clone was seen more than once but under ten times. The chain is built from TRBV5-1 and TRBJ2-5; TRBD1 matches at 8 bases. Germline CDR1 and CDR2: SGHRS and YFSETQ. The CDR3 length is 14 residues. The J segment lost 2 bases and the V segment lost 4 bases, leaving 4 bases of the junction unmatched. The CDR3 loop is CASSVNRGQETQYF. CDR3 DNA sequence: TGCGCCAGCAGCGTAAACAGGGGGCAAGAGACCCAGTACTTC.

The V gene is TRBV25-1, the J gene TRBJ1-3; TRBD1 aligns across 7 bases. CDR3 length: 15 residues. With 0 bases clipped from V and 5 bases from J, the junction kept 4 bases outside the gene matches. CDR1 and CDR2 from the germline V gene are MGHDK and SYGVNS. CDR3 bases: TGTGCCAGCAGTGAATACCAGGGACAGAGAAACACCATATATTTT. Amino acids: CASSEYQGQRNTIYF. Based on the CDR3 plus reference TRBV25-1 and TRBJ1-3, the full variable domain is EADIYQTPRYLVIGTGKKITLECSQTMGHDKMYWYQQDPGMELHLIHYSYGVNSTEKGDLSSESTVSRIRTEHFPLTLESARPSHTSQYLCASSEYQGQRNTIYFGEGSWLTVV.

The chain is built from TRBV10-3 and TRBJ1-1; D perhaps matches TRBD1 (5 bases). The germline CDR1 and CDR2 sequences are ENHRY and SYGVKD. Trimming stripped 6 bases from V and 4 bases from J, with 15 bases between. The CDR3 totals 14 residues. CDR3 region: CAIRDRGDGTEAFF. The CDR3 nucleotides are TGTGCCATCAGGGACCGGGGGGACGGCACTGAAGCTTTCTTT.

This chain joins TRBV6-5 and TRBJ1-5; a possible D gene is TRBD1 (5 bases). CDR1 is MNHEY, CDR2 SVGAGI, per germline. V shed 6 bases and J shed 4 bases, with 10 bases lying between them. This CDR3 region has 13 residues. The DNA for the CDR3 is TGTGCCAGCAGGGAGGGGATGAATCAGCCCCAGCATTTT. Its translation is CASREGMNQPQHF.

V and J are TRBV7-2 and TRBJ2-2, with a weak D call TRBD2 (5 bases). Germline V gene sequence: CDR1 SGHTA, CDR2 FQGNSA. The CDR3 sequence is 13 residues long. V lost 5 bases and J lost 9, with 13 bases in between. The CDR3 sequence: CASSPLGGRELFF. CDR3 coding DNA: TGTGCCAGCAGCCCCCTGGGCGGGCGGGAGCTGTTTTTT.

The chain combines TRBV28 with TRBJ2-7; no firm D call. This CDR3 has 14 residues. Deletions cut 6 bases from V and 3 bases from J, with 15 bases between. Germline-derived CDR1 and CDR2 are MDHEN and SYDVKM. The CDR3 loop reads CASSSTRTVYEQYF. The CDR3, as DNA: TGTGCCAGCAGCTCGACCCGGACGGTCTACGAGCAGTACTTC.

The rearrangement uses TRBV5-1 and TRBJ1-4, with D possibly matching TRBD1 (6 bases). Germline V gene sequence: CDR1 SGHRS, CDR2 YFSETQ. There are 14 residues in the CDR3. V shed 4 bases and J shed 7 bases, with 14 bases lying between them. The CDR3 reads CASSVGGQFEKLFF. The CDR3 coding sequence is TGCGCCAGCAGCGTCGGGGGGCAATTTGAAAAACTGTTTTTT.

DNA of the CDR3: TGTGCCAGCTCAATCGGACAGGGCCAAGAGACCCAGTACTTC. It translates to CASSIGQGQETQYF. J is TRBJ2-5 and V is TRBV18; 8 bases are a match to TRBD1. Trimming cost V 5 bases and J 1 base; bases outside gene matches: 3. This CDR3 contains 14 residues. The germline V gene encodes CDR1 KGHSH and CDR2 LQKENI.

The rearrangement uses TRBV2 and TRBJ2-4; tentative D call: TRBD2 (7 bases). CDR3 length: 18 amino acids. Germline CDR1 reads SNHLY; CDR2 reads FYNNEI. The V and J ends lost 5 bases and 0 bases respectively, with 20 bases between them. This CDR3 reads CASSILGRGGLAKNIQYF. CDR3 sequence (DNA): TGTGCCAGCAGTATCCTTGGGAGGGGGGGTCTAGCCAAAAACATTCAGTACTTC.

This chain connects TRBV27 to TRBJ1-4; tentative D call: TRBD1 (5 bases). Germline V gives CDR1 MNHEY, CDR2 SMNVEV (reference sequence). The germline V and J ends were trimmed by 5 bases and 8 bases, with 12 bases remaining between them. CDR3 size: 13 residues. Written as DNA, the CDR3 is TGTGCCAGCAGTCCGCTGGGGGGAGAAAAACTGTTTTTT. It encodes CASSPLGGEKLFF.

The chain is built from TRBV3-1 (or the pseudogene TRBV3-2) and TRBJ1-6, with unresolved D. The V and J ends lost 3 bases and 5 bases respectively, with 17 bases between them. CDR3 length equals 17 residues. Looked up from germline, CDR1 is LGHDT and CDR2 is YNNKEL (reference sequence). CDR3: CASSHLDRPGNNSPLHF. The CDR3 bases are TGTGCCAGCAGCCATTTGGACCGCCCGGGGAATAATTCACCCCTCCACTTT.

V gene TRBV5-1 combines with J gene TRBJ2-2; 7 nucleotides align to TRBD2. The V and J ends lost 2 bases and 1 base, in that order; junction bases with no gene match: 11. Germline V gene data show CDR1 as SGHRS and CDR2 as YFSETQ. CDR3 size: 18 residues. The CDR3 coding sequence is TGCGCCAGCAGCTTTCGGGGAGGGGCCCCCGGGAACACCGGGGAGCTGTTTTTT. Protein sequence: CASSFRGGAPGNTGELFF. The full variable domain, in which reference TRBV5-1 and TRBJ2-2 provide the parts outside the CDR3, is KAGVTQTPRYLIKTRGQQVTLSCSPISGHRSVSWYQQTPGQGLQFLFEYFSETQRNKGNFPGRFSGRQFSNSRSEMNVSTLELGDSALYLCASSFRGGAPGNTGELFFGEGSRLTVL.

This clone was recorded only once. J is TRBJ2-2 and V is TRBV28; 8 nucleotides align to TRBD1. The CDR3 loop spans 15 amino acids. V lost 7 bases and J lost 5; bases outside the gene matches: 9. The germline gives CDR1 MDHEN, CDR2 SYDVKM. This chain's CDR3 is CASTFQGAGTGELFF. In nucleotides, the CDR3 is TGTGCCAGCACGTTCCAGGGGGCGGGGACCGGGGAGCTGTTTTTT.

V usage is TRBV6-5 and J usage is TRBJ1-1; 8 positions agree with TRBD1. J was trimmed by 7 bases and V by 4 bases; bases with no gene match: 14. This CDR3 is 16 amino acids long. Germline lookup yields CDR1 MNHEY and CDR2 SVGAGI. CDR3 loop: CASSFYEGQAILEAFF. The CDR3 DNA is TGTGCCAGCAGTTTTTATGAGGGACAGGCCATTCTTGAAGCTTTCTTT.

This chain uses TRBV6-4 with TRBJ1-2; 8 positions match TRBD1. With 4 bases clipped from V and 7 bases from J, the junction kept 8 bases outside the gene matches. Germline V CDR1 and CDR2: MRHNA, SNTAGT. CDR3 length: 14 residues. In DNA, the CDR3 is TGTGCCAGCAGTGCGACCACAGGGGGAGGTGGCTACACCTTC. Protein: CASSATTGGGGYTF.

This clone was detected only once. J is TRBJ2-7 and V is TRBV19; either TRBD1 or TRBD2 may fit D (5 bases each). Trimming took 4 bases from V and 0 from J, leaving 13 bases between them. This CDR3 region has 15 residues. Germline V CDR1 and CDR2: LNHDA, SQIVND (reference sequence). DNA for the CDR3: TGTGCCAGTAGTAGGGGGACCGCAAGCTCCTACGAGCAGTACTTC. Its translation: CASSRGTASSYEQYF.

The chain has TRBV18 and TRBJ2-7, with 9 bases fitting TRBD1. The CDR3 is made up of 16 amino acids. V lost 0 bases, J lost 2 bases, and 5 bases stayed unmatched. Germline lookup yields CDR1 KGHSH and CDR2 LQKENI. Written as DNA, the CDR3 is TGTGCCAGCTCACCACCCTATCGGGACAGGGCCTACGAGCAGTACTTC. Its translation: CASSPPYRDRAYEQYF.